Each of the 21 T cell receptor beta chains below was sequenced from the same sample in a study of T cells after yellow fever vaccination. TCRdb used MiXCR to reprocess the 5' RACE reads, holding one entry per CDR3 protein. The table includes about 260,000 distinct CDR3 sequences, 5.2% detected once. Sequenced here: CD4+ T cells sorted from PBMCs, sampled on the day of the yellow fever booster vaccination. The source of these receptors is a young man who received the YFV17D yellow fever vaccine.

This clonotype was seen a single time. V usage is TRBV28 and J usage is TRBJ1-5; weak D call: TRBD1 (5 bases). The germline V gene encodes CDR1 MDHEN and CDR2 SYDVKM. The ends were cut back, 7 bases at V and 0 bases at J, with 16 bases in the middle. The CDR3 has 16 amino acids. The CDR3 region has the DNA TGTGCCAGCACCCTCGACAGATCGTATAGCAATCAGCCCCAGCATTTT. This translates into CASTLDRSYSNQPQHF.

The chain carries TRBV24-1 and TRBJ2-5, with 7 positions matching TRBD1. V shed 3 bases, J shed 6 bases, and the junction held 12 bases outside the gene matches. Germline values: CDR1 KGHDR, CDR2 SFDVKD. This CDR3 comprises 16 residues. The CDR3 sequence: CATSDPTGDREQTQYF. Here the CDR3 DNA reads TGTGCCACCAGTGATCCTACAGGGGATAGGGAACAGACCCAGTACTTC.

This clonotype was detected many times. This chain connects TRBV4-3 to TRBJ2-7; 8 bases align to TRBD2. Trimming removed 4 bases from V and 0 bases from J; junction bases left unmatched: 8. CDR1 LGHNA and CDR2 YSLEER come from the germline V gene. The CDR3 loop spans 16 amino acids. CDR3 residues: CASSRTGGASSYEQYF. The CDR3 region has the DNA TGCGCCAGCAGCCGAACGGGGGGGGCAAGCTCCTACGAGCAGTACTTC.

Worth noting for this clonotype: Just one base apart from a much larger clone, this may be a read error. V usage is TRBV7-2 and J usage is TRBJ2-5; D may correspond to TRBD1 or TRBD2 (6 bases each). The CDR3 totals 12 residues. Germline V gene lookup returns CDR1 SGHTA and CDR2 FQGNSA. This chain's CDR3 is CDSEGGWETQYF. The CDR3 nucleotides read TGTGACTCAGAGGGGGGATGGGAGACCCAGTACTTC.

The J gene is TRBJ2-3, the V gene TRBV5-1; D unresolved. Germline V gives CDR1 SGHRS, CDR2 YFSETQ. V was pared by 0 bases and J by 2 bases, with 13 bases between. There are 16 residues in the CDR3. This chain's CDR3 is CASSLASGNPTDTQYF. The CDR3 nucleotides read TGCGCCAGCAGCTTGGCGTCGGGCAACCCCACAGATACGCAGTATTTT. The entire variable domain, with the rest obtained from reference TRBV5-1 and TRBJ2-3, is as follows: KAGVTQTPRYLIKTRGQQVTLSCSPISGHRSVSWYQQTPGQGLQFLFEYFSETQRNKGNFPGRFSGRQFSNSRSEMNVSTLELGDSALYLCASSLASGNPTDTQYFGPGTRLTVL.

This clonotype was seen a handful of times. The chain carries TRBV7-2 and TRBJ1-2; D perhaps matches TRBD1 (5 bases). CDR1 and CDR2 from the germline V gene are SGHTA and FQGNSA. The length of the CDR3 is 13 residues. The V gene lost 3 bases and the J gene lost 10 bases, with 15 bases spanning the gap. CDR3 in amino acids: CASSFLTDTHYTF. The CDR3 nucleotides read TGTGCCAGCAGCTTCTTGACAGACACCCACTACACCTTC.

The rearrangement joins TRBV24-1 to TRBJ1-1; D uncertain. Germline CDR1 KGHDR, CDR2 SFDVKD. The CDR3 loop spans 14 amino acids. V lost 4 bases and J 4 bases, leaving 12 bases between the germline ends. The CDR3 sequence is CATSDAWKGTEAFF. The CDR3 DNA reads TGTGCCACCAGTGACGCCTGGAAGGGCACTGAAGCTTTCTTT.

This clonotype was counted many times. V usage is TRBV7-9 and J usage is TRBJ2-1, with D possibly matching TRBD1 (5 bases). Looked up from germline, CDR1 is SEHNR and CDR2 is FQNEAQ (reference sequence). The CDR3 has 18 residues. V dropped 1 base and J dropped 0 bases, with 16 bases sitting between them. CDR3 sequence: CASSLVTGPLFSYNEQFF. The DNA for the CDR3 is TGTGCCAGCAGCTTAGTAACAGGACCCCTTTTCTCCTACAATGAGCAGTTCTTC.

The CDR3 protein is CASSYYRGPYEQYF. The CDR3 DNA reads TGTGCCAGCAGTTACTACAGGGGGCCCTACGAGCAGTACTTC. The chain couples TRBV6-5 to TRBJ2-7; the match to TRBD1 covers 9 bases. The CDR3 totals 14 residues. Germline V gives CDR1 MNHEY, CDR2 SVGAGI. V trimming: 1 base; J trimming: 2 bases; junction bases outside the gene matches: 0.

The chain has TRBV9 and TRBJ1-2, with a possible D match to TRBD1 (6 bases). The germline V and J ends were trimmed by 4 bases and 3 bases, with 10 bases remaining between them. This CDR3 region has 13 residues. Germline V gene lookup returns CDR1 SGDLS and CDR2 YYNGEE. The CDR3 bases are TGTGCCAGCAGCAACACAGGGTACTATGGCTACACCTTC. It encodes CASSNTGYYGYTF.

The sample holds many counts of this clonotype. The J gene is TRBJ2-2, the V gene TRBV7-3, with D possibly TRBD1 on 5 matching bases. Between the trimmed V and J ends, which lost 5 bases and 0 bases, there was a span of 7 bases. The length of the CDR3 is 14 residues. Germline V gene lookup returns CDR1 SGHTA and CDR2 FQGTGA. CDR3 in amino acids: CASSVTANTGELFF. DNA for the CDR3: TGTGCCAGCAGCGTGACAGCGAACACCGGGGAGCTGTTTTTT.

The rearrangement uses TRBV5-4 and TRBJ2-7, with D perhaps TRBD2 (6 bases). Germline V CDR1 and CDR2: SGHNT, YYREEE (reference sequence). CDR3 length: 14 residues. V was shortened by 4 bases and J by 4 bases, with 15 bases between the two germline ends. CDR3 sequence: CASSPDTSFYEQYV. CDR3 nucleotide sequence: TGTGCCAGCAGCCCTGACACTAGCTTTTACGAGCAGTACGTC.

Only a few counts were recorded for this clonotype. The chain uses TRBV9 and TRBJ1-1, with 11 bases matching TRBD1. The V gene's germline CDR1 is SGDLS and CDR2 YYNGEE. The ends lost 0 bases at V and 4 bases at J; junction bases unmatched: 2. The CDR3 has 15 residues. Written as DNA, the CDR3 is TGTGCCAGCAGCGTAGCCGGGACAGGGGGCACTGAAGCTTTCTTT. This encodes CASSVAGTGGTEAFF. Together with reference TRBV9 and TRBJ1-1, the CDR3 gives the full variable domain: DSGVTQTPKHLITATGQRVTLRCSPRSGDLSVYWYQQSLDQGLQFLIQYYNGEERAKGNILERFSAQQFPDLHSELNLSSLELGDSALYFCASSVAGTGGTEAFFGQGTRLTVV.

In its sample, this clonotype was seen a few times. The chain couples TRBV5-1 to TRBJ2-1, with D uncertain. The CDR3 extends over 16 amino acids. V was shortened by 0 bases and J by 0 bases, with 10 bases between the two germline ends. In germline, CDR1 is SGHRS, CDR2 YFSETQ. For the CDR3, the DNA is TGCGCCAGCAGCTTGGACGGACCCAGCTCCTACAATGAGCAGTTCTTC. This encodes CASSLDGPSSYNEQFF.

This clonotype turned up a few times. The chain combines TRBV4-1 with TRBJ2-5, with D perhaps TRBD1 (6 bases). CDR1 and CDR2 (germline): MGHRA, YSYEKL. This CDR3 contains 16 residues. V lost 1 base and J 4 bases, leaving 16 bases between the germline ends. CDR3 region: CASSQGLGALGETQYF. CDR3 sequence (DNA): TGCGCCAGCAGCCAAGGCCTGGGGGCGCTGGGAGAGACCCAGTACTTC.

This clonotype was counted between two and nine times. The V call is TRBV5-1, the J call TRBJ1-6; D may be TRBD1 (5 bases). CDR1 is SGHRS and CDR2 is YFSETQ in the germline V gene. Deletions cut 6 bases from V and 6 bases from J, with 10 bases between. The CDR3 is 13 residues long. CDR3 sequence: CASTRDPNSPLHF. In nucleotides, the CDR3 is TGCGCCAGCACGAGGGACCCTAATTCACCCCTCCACTTT.

The sample holds a few counts of this clonotype. This chain joins TRBV15 and TRBJ2-1; D perhaps matches TRBD2 (5 bases). Per the germline V gene, CDR1 is LNHNV and CDR2 is YYDKDF (reference sequence). Trimming took 0 bases from V and 14 from J, leaving 17 bases between them. The CDR3 runs 14 residues. CDR3 amino acids: CATSRDRVSAGEFF. CDR3 in DNA: TGTGCCACCAGCAGAGATCGGGTCTCGGCGGGCGAGTTCTTC.

This clonotype was detected a few times. V and J are TRBV20-1 and TRBJ1-2; no definite D call. The CDR3 consists of 14 residues. The ends were cut back, 3 bases at V and 4 bases at J, with 15 bases in the middle. Looked up from germline, CDR1 is DFQATT and CDR2 is SNEGSKA (reference sequence). The chain's CDR3 is CSASSRAPFYGYTF. In nucleotides, the CDR3 is TGCAGTGCTAGTAGTCGGGCGCCTTTCTATGGCTACACCTTC.

The V call is TRBV20-1, the J call TRBJ2-5; TRBD1 agrees at 7 bases. J gave up 2 bases and V 5 bases, and 8 bases lay outside the gene matches. The CDR3 is 14 amino acids. CDR1 and CDR2 (germline): DFQATT, SNEGSKA (reference sequence). DNA of the CDR3: TGCAGTGCTCGACCCGGGACAGAACAAGAGACCCAGTACTTC. Residues: CSARPGTEQETQYF.

As regards this clonotype: Germline and junction disagree at one end, which may indicate a read error. The chain joins TRBV7-2 to TRBJ1-3; no clear D. The CDR3 spans 13 residues. Germline CDR1 is SGHTA and CDR2 is FQGNSA. CDR3 loop: CASSTRTGITINF. In nucleotides, the CDR3 is TGTGCCAGCAGCACCCGGACGGGAATCACCATAAATTTT.

This clonotype was found many times. V and J are TRBV5-1 and TRBJ1-2; 8 nucleotides match TRBD1. The J segment lost 8 bases and the V segment lost 3 bases, leaving 3 bases of the junction unmatched. The CDR3 spans 12 residues. CDR1 is SGHRS and CDR2 is YFSETQ in the germline V gene. The CDR3 reads CASSSRDRGYTF. For the CDR3, the DNA is TGCGCCAGCAGCTCCCGGGACAGGGGCTACACCTTC.